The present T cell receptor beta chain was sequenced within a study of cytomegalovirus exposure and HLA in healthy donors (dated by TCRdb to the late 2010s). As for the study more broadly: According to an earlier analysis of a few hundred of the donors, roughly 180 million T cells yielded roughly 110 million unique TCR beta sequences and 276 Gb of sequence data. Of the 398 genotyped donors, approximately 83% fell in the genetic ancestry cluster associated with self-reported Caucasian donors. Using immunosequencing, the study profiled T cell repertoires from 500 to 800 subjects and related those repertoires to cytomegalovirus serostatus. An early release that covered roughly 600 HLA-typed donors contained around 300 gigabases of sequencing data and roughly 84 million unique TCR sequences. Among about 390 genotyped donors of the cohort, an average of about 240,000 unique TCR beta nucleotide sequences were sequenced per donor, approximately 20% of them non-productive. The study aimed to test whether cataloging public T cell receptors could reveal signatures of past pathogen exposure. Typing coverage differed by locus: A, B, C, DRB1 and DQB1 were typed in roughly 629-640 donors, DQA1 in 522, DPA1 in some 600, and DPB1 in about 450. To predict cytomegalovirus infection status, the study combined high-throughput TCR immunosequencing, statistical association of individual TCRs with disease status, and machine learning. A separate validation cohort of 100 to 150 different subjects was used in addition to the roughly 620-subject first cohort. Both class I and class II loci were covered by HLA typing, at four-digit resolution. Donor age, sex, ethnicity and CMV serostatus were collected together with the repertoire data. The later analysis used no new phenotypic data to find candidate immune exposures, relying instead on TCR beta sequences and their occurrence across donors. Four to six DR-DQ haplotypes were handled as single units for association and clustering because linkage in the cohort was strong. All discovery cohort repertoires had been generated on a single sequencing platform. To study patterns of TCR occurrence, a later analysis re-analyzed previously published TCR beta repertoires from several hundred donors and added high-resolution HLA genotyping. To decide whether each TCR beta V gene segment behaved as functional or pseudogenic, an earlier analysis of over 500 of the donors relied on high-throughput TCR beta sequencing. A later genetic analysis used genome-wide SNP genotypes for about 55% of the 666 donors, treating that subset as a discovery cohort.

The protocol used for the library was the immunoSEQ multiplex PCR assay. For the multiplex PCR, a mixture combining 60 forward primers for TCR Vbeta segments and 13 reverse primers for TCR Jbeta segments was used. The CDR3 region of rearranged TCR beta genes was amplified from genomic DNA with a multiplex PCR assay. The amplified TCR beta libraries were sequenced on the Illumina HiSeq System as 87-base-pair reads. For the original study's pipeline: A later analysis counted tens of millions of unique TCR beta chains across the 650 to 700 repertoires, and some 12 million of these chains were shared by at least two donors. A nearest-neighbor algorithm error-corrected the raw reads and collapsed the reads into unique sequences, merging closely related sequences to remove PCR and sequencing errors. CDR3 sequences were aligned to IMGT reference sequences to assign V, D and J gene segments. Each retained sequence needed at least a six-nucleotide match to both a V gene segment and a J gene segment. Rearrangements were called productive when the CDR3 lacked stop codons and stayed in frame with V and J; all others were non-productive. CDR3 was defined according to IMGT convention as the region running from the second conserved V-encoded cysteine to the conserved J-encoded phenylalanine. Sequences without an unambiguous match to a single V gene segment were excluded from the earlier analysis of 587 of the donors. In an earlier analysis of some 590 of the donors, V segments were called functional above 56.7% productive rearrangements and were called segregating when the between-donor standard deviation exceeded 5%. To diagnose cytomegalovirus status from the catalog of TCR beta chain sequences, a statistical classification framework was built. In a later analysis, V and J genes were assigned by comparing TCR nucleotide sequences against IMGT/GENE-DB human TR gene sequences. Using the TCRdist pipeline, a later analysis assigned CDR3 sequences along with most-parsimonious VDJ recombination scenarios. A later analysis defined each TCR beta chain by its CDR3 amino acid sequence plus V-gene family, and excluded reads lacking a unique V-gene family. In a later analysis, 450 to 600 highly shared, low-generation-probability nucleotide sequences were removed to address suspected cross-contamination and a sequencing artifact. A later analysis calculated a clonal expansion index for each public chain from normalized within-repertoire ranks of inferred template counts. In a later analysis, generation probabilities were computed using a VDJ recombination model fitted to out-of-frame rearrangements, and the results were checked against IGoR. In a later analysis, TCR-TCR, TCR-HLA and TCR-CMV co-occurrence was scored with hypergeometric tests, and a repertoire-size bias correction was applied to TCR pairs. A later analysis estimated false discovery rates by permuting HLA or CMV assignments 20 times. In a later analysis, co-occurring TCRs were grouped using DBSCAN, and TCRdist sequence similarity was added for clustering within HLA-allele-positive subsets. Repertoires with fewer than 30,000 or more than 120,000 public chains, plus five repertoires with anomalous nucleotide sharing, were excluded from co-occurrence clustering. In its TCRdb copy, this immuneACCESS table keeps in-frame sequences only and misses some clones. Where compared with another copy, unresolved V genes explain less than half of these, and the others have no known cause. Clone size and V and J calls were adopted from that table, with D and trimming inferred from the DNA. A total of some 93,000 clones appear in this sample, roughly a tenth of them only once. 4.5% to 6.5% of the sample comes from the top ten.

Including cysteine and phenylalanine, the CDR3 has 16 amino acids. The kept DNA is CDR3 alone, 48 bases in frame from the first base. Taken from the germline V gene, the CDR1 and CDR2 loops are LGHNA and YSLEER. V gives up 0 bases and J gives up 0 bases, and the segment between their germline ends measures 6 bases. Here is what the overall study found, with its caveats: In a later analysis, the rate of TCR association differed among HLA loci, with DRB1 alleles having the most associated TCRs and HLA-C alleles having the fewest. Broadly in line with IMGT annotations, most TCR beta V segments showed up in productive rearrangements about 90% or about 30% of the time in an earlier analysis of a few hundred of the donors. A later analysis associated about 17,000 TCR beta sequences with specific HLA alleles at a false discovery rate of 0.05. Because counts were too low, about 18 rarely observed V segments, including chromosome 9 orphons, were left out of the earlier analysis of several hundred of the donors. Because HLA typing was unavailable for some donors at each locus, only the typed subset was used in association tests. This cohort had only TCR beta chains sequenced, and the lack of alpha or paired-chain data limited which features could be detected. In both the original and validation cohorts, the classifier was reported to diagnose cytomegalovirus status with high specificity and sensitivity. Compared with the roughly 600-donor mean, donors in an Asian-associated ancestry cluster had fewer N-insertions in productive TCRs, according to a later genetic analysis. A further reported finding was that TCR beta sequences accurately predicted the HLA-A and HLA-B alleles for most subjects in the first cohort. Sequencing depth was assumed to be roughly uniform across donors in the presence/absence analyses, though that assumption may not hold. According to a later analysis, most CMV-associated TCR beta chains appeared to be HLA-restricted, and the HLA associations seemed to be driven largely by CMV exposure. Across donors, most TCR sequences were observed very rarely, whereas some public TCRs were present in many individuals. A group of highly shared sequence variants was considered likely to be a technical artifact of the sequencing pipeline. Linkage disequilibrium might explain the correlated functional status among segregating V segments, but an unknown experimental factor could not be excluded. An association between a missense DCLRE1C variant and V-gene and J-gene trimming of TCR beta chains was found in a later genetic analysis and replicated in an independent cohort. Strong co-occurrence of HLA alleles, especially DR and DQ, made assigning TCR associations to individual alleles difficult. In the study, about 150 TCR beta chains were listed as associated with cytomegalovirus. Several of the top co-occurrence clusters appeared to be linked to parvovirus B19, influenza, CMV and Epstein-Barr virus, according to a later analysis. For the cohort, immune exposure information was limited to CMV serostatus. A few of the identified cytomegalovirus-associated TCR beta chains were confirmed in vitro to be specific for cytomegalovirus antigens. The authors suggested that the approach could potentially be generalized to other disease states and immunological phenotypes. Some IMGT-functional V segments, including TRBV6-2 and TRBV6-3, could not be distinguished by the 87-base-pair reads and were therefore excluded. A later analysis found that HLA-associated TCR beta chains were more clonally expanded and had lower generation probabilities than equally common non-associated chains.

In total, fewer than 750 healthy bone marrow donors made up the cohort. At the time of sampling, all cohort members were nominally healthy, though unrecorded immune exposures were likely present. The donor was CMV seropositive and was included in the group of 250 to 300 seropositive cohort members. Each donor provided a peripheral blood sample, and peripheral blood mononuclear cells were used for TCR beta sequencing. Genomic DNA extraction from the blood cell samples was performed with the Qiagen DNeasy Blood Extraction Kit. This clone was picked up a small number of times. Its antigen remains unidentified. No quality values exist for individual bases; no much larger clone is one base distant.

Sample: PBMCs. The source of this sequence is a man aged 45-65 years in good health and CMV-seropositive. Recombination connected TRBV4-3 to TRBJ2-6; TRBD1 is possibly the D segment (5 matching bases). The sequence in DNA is TGCGCCAGCAGCCAAGACAGGGACTCTGGGGCCAACGTCCTGACTTTC. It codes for CASSQDRDSGANVLTF.